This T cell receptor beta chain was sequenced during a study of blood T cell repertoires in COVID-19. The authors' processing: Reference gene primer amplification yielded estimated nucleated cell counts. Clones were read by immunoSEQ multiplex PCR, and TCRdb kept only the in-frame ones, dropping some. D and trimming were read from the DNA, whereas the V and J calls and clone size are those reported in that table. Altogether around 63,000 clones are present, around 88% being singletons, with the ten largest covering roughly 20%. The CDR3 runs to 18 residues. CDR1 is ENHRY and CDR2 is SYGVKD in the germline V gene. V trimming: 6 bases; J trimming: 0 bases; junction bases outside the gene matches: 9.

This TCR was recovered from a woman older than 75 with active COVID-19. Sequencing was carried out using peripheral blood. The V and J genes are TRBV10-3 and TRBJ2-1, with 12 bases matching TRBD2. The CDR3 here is CAISRLAGALSSYNEQFF. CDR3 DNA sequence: TGTGCCATCAGCCGACTAGCGGGGGCCCTCAGCTCCTACAATGAGCAGTTCTTC.